This T cell receptor (beta chain) was identified in a study of cytomegalovirus exposure and HLA in healthy donors. Study details: Earlier, some 170 million T cells were analyzed, and some 120 million unique TCR beta sequences were found among them.

The study, taken as a whole, reports: The Asian-associated ancestry cluster reportedly had fewer N-insertions than the approximately 630-donor mean in a later analysis.

Remarks on this clone: The antigen is unknown.

The CDR3 runs to 15 residues. Germline V lookup: CDR1 SGDLS, CDR2 YYNGEE. A multiplex PCR was run with 60 Vbeta primers and 13 Jbeta primers. Sequenced by immunoSEQ multiplex PCR; TCRdb stores in-frame clones only, minus some. The table has fewer than 200,000 clones, roughly 80% seen once. Sequencing was carried out using PBMCs. The V call is TRBV9, the J call TRBJ2-5; TRBD2 aligns across 9 bases. The DNA end is more similar to TRBJ2-7, so the J call may be wrong. The source of this sequence is a man in his late teens or twenties in good health and CMV-seronegative. CDR3 DNA sequence: TGTGCCAGCAGCTCGCGGACTAGCGCTTCCTACGAGCAGTACTTC. As protein: CASSSRTSASYEQYF.